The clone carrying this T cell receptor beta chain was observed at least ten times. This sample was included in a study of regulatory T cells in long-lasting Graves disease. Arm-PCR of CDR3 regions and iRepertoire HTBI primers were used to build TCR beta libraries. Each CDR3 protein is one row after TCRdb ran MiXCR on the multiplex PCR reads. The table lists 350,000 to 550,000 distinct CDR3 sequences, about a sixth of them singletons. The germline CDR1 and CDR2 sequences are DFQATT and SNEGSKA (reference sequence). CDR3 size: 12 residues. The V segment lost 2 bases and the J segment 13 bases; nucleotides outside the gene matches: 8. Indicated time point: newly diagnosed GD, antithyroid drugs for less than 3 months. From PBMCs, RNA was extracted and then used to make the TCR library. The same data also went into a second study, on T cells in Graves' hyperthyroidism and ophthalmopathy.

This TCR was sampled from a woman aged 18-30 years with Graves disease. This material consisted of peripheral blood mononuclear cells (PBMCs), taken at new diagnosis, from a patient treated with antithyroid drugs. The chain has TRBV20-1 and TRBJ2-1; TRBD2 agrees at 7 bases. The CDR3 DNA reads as TGCAGTGCTAGAAATAAGGCGGGAGTACAGTTCTTC. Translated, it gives CSARNKAGVQFF.